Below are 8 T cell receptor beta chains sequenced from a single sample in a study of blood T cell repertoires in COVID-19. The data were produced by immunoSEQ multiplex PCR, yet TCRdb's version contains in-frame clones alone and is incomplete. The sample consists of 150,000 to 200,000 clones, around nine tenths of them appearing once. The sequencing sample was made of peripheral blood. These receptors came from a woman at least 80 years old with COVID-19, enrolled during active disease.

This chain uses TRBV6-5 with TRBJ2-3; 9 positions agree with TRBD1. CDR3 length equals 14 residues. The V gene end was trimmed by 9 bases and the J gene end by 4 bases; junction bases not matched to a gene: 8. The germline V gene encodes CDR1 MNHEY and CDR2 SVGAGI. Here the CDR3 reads CASRRDRVADTQYF. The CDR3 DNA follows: TGTGCCAGTCGTAGGGACAGGGTAGCAGATACGCAGTATTTT.

The CDR3 protein is CASSLQMNTEAFF. CDR3 bases: TGTGCCAGCAGCTTACAGATGAACACTGAAGCTTTCTTT. The chain uses TRBV7-3 and TRBJ1-1, with no clear D. The CDR3 runs 13 residues. Germline CDR1 is SGHTA and CDR2 is FQGTGA. V gave up 2 bases and J gave up 0 bases, with 4 bases separating them.

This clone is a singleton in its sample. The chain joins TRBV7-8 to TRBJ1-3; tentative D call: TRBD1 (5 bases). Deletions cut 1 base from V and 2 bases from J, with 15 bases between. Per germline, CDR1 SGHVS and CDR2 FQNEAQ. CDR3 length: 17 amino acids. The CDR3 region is CASSLGGVWGTGNTIYF. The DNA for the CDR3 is TGTGCCAGCAGCTTAGGCGGGGTATGGGGGACTGGAAACACCATATATTTT.

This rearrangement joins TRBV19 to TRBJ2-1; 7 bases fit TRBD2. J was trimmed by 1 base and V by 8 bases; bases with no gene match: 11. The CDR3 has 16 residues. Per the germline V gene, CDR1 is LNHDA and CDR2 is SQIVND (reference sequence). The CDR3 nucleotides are TGTGCCAGTGGCGGCAGACTAGCAGGTTCCTACAATGAGCAGTTCTTC. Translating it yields CASGGRLAGSYNEQFF.

The CDR3 nucleotides read TGTGCCATCAGTGAAGGGGGGGCCGCTGGAAACACCATATATTTT. The encoded protein is CAISEGGAAGNTIYF. The genes are TRBV10-3 and TRBJ1-3; D is perhaps TRBD1 (6 bases). V was shortened by 3 bases and J by 2 bases, with 11 bases between the two germline ends. The CDR3 has 15 residues. Germline assignment: CDR1 ENHRY and CDR2 SYGVKD.

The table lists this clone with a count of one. CDR3: CAISESSGEGANTGELFF. The CDR3 DNA follows: TGTGCCATCAGTGAGTCATCAGGGGAGGGAGCGAACACCGGGGAGCTGTTTTTT. This sequence joins TRBV10-3 and TRBJ2-2, with a tentative D call TRBD2 (7 bases). Germline V gene sequence: CDR1 ENHRY, CDR2 SYGVKD. The V gene lost 0 bases and the J gene lost 0 bases, with 14 bases spanning the gap. The CDR3 runs 18 residues.

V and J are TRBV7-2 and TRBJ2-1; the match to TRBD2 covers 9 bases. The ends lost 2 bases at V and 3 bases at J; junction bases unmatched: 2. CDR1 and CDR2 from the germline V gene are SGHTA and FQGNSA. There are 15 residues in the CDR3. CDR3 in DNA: TGTGCCAGCAGCTTAAGGCGGGAGGGCTACAATGAGCAGTTCTTC. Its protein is CASSLRREGYNEQFF. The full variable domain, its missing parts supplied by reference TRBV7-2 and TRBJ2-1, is GAGVSQSPSNKVTEKGKDVELRCDPISGHTALYWYRQSLGQGLEFLIYFQGNSAPDKSGLPSDRFSAERTGGSVSTLTIQRTQQEDSAVYLCASSLRREGYNEQFFGPGTRLTVL.

CDR3 sequence reads: CASSQDLRGVSGYTF. The CDR3 DNA sequence: TGTGCCAGCAGCCAAGATCTTCGGGGAGTAAGCGGCTACACCTTC. V gene TRBV4-2 combines with J gene TRBJ1-2; no clear D gene. From germline, CDR1 is LGHNA and CDR2 YNFKEQ. This CDR3 is built from 15 residues. Trimming cost V 0 bases and J 8 bases, with 16 bases left between them.